This TCR beta chain was sequenced during a study of shared clonotypes between healthy human individuals (dated by TCRdb to 2020 to 2022). Study-level background: The cohort included three men and a couple of women between 18 and 49 years of age. For each donor, three plates each were used for CD4 naive and CD4 memory, two plates were used for CD8 naive, and one plate was used for CD8 memory. To estimate repertoire size and how much clonotype sharing occurs between individuals, the study deeply sequenced the blood TCR repertoires of five healthy adults. To increase sequencing depth and limit assay-specific biases, TCR repertoire library preparation and sequencing were carried out by different laboratories using diverse techniques. Per donor, leukapheresis produced somewhere between about 0.9 and 9.5 billion PBMCs. Paper-wide results and their limitations: Pairwise subsampling led to the expectation that sequencing depth would affect the degree of clonotype sharing among donors. Naive subsets generally had larger estimated clonotype richness than memory subsets did. Clonotypes shared by all four sorted-subset donors showed higher generation probabilities than non-shared clonotypes. Because the study included a small number of donors, the genetic and exposure-history diversity represented was limited. Sampling was restricted to blood, and TCR repertoires in tissue are likely to differ from TCR repertoires in blood. Roughly 5% of naive CD4, approximately 3.7% of naive CD8, 2.3% of memory CD4, and 0.4% of memory CD8 clonotypes were shared across a few donors. Rarefaction of sorted-subset datasets indicated incomplete sequencing despite the large sequencing depth.

Worth noting for this clone: This clone's antigen is unknown. It has no much larger one-base neighbor in the sample; base qualities were not kept.

CDR3 length: 15 amino acids, cysteine to phenylalanine. CDR3 DNA only is kept here, 45 bases in frame from base 1. CDR1 SGHAT and CDR2 FQNNGV are derived from the germline V gene. Trimming costs V 5 bases and J 4 bases, and their ends lie 15 bases apart. Using the deep immunoSEQ assay, TCR CDR3 regions were amplified from genomic DNA by multiplex PCR. Genomic DNA extracted from each cell subset was distributed evenly over all wells of several immunoSEQ 96-well plates, and each plate served as one replicate. For sorted subsets, 200 to 250 ng genomic DNA, equal to 30,000 to 35,000 T cell genomes, was loaded into each replicate PCR. The purified libraries were quantified using a Qubit 3.0 fluorometer, sized with a Bioanalyzer 2100, and then quantified again using the KAPA Library Quantification kit. Every immunoSEQ 96-well plate was sequenced on a dedicated single-read 150-cycle Illumina NextSeq 550 flow cell. As for the original processing: Because the immunoSEQ output held only junctional sequences and lacked quality scores, the filtering could not match the filtering applied to full-length reads. Sequences were annotated with PyIR, a Python wrapper for IgBLAST v1.9, using IMGT germline references to assign V/J genes and CDR3. Any read was removed if the V/J assignment was weak (E-value above 1e-6), the CDR3 was missing, or the read contained stop codons, out-of-frame junctions, or ambiguous translated residues. V3J clonotypes were defined as sequences sharing the same inferred V gene, J gene, and CDR3 amino acid sequence. To compute the percentage overlap between repertoires, the number of shared unique clonotypes was divided by the size of the smaller repertoire. RTK rarefaction, the Chao1 estimator, and Recon v2.1 estimates of unobserved clonotypes were used to assess repertoire richness. For all TCRbeta clonotypes obtained by the gDNA method from four donors, generation probabilities were computed with OLGA. TCRdb retrieved this table from immuneACCESS and kept in-frame rearrangements only. Not all clones are present; in checked studies, unresolved V genes account for under half, and no reason is known for the remainder. That table supplies the V and J calls and clone size; D and trimming were determined from the DNA. Counted in this sample were some 2,000,000 clones; approximately 95% of them appeared once. Of the sample, 0.9% to 1.3% falls within the top ten clones.

CD8 naive samples consisted of CD45RO-negative cells that were positively selected for CCR7, yielding a CD45RA+CCR7+ population without TemRA cells. Healthy HIV-negative adults with no recently reported acute infections or vaccinations were included as donors. Every donor was a Caucasian adult residing in Nashville, Tennessee, USA. After blood collection by leukapheresis, PBMCs were isolated using Ficoll-Histopaque density gradient centrifugation and then cryopreserved in the vapor phase of liquid nitrogen. Analytical flow cytometry was used to check the purity and quantity of each magnetically sorted T cell population. Genomic DNA was isolated from each sorted fraction and quantified by UV absorbance on a Nanodrop 2000c.

Material for sequencing was naive CD8+ T cells sorted from blood. This specimen's cell subset or site label, per the study, means: CD45RA+CCR7+. The source of this sequence is a man younger than 35 in good health. The chain is encoded by TRBV11-2 joined to TRBJ1-3; the D gene is perhaps TRBD1, from 5 matching bases. The base sequence is TGTGCCAGCAGCCCGATCCCAGGGAACGGAAACACCATATATTTT. Its protein reads: CASSPIPGNGNTIYF.